This T cell receptor (beta chain) was captured by sequencing in a study of response to subunit inactivated influenza vaccine. In TCRdb, the RT-PCR reads were re-called with MiXCR into one record per CDR3 protein. Counted here are 500,000 to 600,000 distinct CDR3 sequences, 10% to 12% occurring once; the ten biggest clones make up about 10%. The germline gives CDR1 LGHDT, CDR2 YNNKEL (reference sequence). V was cut by 5 bases and J by 2 bases, with 16 bases left in between. The CDR3 has 15 residues. The same data also contributed to another study, on T cells expressing NK-cell markers. That source adds: Template switching by 5'RACE with UMIs generated the TCR beta cDNA. The study sequenced eight donors, seven HCMV-seropositive and one seronegative.

The TCR comes from a man aged 45-65 years who received an inactivated influenza vaccine. The rearrangement joins TRBV3-1 to TRBJ2-7; D perhaps matches TRBD1 (5 bases). The sample was PBMCs from blood, taken on the day of vaccination. CDR3 region: CASSERTIRAYEQYF. CDR3 DNA sequence: TGTGCCAGCAGCGAACGGACAATACGAGCCTACGAGCAGTACTTC.